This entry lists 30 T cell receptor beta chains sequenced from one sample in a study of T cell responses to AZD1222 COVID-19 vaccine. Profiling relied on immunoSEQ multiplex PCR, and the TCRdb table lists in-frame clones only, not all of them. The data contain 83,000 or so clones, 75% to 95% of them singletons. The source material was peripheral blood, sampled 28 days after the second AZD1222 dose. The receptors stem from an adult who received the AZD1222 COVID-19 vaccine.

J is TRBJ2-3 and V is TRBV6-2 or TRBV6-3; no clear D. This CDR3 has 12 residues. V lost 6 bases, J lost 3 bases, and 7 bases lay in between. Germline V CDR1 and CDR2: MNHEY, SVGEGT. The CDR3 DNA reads TGTGCCAGCAGCCCAAATACAGATACGCAGTATTTT. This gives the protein CASSPNTDTQYF.

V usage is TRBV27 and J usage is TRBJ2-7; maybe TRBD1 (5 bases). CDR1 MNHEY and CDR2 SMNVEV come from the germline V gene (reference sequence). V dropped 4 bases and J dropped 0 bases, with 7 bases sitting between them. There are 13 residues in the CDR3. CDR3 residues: CASSWGVSYEQYF. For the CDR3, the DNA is TGTGCCAGCAGTTGGGGCGTCTCCTACGAGCAGTACTTC.

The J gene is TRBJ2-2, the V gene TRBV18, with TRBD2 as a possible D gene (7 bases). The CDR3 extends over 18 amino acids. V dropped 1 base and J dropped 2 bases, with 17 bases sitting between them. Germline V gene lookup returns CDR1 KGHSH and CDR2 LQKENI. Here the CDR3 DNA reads TGTGCCAGCTCACCACTTCAAGCGGGACACTTAAACACCGGGGAGCTGTTTTTT. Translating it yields CASSPLQAGHLNTGELFF.

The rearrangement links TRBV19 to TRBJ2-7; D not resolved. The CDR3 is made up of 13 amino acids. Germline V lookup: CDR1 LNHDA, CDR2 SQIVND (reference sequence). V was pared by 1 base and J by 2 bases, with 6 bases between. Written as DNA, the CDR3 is TGTGCCAGTAGTATAGGCAGAGCCTACGAGCAGTACTTC. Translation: CASSIGRAYEQYF.

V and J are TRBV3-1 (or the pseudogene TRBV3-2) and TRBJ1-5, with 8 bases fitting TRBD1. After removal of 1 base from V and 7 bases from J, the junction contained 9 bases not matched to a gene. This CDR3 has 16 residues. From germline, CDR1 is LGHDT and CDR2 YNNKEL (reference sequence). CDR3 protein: CASSQGGWTGRQPQHF. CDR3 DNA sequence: TGTGCCAGCAGCCAAGGGGGATGGACAGGGAGACAGCCCCAGCATTTT.

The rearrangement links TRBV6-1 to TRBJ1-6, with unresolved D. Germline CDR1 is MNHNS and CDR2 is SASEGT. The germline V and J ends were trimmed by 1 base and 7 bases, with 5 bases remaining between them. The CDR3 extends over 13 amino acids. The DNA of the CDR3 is TGTGCCAGCAGTGAAGTGGGAAATTCACCCCTCCACTTT. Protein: CASSEVGNSPLHF.

Here the CDR3 reads CAWSEAQGGRTDTQYF. CDR3 nucleotide sequence: TGTGCCTGGAGCGAAGCCCAGGGGGGGCGCACAGATACGCAGTATTTT. The chain carries TRBV30 and TRBJ2-3, with D perhaps matching TRBD1 or TRBD2 (7 bases each). Germline V gene data show CDR1 as GTSNPN and CDR2 as SVGIG (reference sequence). Trimming took off 3 bases at V and 1 base at J, with 17 bases between the two ends. This CDR3 contains 16 residues. Variable domain in full (rest from reference TRBV30 and TRBJ2-3): SQTIHQWPATLVQPVGSPLSLECTVEGTSNPNLYWYRQAAGRGLQLLFYSVGIGQISSEVPQNLSASRPQDRQFILSSKKLLLSDSGFYLCAWSEAQGGRTDTQYFGPGTRLTVL.

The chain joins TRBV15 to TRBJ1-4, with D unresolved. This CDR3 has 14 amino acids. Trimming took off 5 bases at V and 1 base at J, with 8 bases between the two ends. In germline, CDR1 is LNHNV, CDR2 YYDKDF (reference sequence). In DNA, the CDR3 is TGTGCCACCAGCCCTCTTGTAACTAATGAAAAACTGTTTTTT. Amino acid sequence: CATSPLVTNEKLFF.

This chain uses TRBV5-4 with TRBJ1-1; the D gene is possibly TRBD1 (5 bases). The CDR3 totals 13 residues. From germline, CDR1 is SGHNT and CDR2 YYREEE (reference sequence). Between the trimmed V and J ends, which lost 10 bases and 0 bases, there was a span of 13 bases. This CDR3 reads CAHSRGLNTEAFF. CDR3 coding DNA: TGTGCCCATTCCCGGGGCCTGAACACTGAAGCTTTCTTT.

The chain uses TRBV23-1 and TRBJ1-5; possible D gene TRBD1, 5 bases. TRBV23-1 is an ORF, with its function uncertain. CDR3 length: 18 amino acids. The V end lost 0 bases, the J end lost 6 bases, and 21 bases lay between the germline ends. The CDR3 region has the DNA TGCGCCAGCAGTCAATCGAATCTAACCAGGGTGGCGAGTCAGCCCCAGCATTTT. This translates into CASSQSNLTRVASQPQHF.

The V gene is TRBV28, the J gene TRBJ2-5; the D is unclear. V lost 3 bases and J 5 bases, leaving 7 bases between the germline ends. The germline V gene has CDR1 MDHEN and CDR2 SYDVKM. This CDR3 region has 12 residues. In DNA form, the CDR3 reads TGTGCCAGCAGTTTGCCCCGGGAGACCCAGTACTTC. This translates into CASSLPRETQYF.

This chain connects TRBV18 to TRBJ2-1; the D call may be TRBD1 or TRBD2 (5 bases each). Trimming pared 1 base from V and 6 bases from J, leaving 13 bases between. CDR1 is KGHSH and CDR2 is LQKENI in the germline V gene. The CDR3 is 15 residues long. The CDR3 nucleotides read TGTGCCAGCTCACCACTTAGGGGTGGGGGCAATGAGCAGTTCTTC. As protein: CASSPLRGGGNEQFF.

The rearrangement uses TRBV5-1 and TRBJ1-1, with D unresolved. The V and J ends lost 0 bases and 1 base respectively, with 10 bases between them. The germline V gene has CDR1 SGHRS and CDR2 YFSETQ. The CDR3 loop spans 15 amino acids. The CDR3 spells CASSLVGITNTEAFF. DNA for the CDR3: TGCGCCAGCAGCTTGGTGGGCATCACGAACACTGAAGCTTTCTTT.

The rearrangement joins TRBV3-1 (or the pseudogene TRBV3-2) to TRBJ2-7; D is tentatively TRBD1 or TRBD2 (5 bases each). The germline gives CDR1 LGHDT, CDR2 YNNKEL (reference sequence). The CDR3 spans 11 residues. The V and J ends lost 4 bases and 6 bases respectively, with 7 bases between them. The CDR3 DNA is TGTGCCAGCAGCCCTGGGGGCGAGCAGTACTTC. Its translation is CASSPGGEQYF.

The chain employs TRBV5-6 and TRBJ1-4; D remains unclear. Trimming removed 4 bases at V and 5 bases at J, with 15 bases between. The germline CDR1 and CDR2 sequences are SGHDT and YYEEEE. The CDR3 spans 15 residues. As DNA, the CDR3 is TGTGCCAGCAGCGGCCCCCAGACGGAAAATGAAAAACTGTTTTTT. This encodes CASSGPQTENEKLFF.

CDR3 coding DNA: TGTGCCAGCAGCCAGGGACTAGCGGGAGGGCAAAACATTCAGTACTTC. This codes for CASSQGLAGGQNIQYF. V usage is TRBV5-4 and J usage is TRBJ2-4, with 16 nucleotides matching TRBD2. The J segment lost 5 bases and the V segment lost 4 bases, leaving 3 bases of the junction unmatched. CDR1 and CDR2 from the germline V gene are SGHNT and YYREEE (reference sequence). There are 16 residues in the CDR3.

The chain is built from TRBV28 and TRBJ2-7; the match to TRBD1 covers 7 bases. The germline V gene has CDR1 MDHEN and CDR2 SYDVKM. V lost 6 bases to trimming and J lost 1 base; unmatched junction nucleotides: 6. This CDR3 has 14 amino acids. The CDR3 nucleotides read TGTGCCAGCAGGTCGACAGGGTTGTCCTACGAGCAGTACTTC. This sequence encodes CASRSTGLSYEQYF. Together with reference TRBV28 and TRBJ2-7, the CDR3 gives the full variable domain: DVKVTQSSRYLVKRTGEKVFLECVQDMDHENMFWYRQDPGLGLRLIYFSYDVKMKEKGDIPEGYSVSREKKERFSLILESASTNQTSMYLCASRSTGLSYEQYFGPGTRLTVT.

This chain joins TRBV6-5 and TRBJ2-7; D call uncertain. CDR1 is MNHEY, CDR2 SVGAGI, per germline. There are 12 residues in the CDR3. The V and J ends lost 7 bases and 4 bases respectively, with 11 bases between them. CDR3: CASNSPLYEQYF. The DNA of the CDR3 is TGTGCCAGCAATTCCCCTCTTTACGAGCAGTACTTC.

The CDR3 loop is CATSDGSLSGSSTDTQYF. The CDR3 nucleotides are TGTGCCACCAGTGACGGTTCCTTAAGCGGGAGTAGCACAGATACGCAGTATTTT. The chain joins TRBV24-1 to TRBJ2-3; 8 bases are a match to TRBD2. V dropped 4 bases and J dropped 0; count of bases not matched to a gene: 11. Germline V gene data show CDR1 as KGHDR and CDR2 as SFDVKD. This CDR3 is built from 18 residues.

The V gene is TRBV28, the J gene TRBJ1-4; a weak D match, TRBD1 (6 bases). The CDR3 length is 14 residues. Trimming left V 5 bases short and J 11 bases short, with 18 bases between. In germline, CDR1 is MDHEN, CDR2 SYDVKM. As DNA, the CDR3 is TGTGCCAGCAGTCCCCCGGGGGCCACAGGGAAACTGTTTTTT. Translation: CASSPPGATGKLFF.

Here the CDR3 reads CASSQEQRGVRTEAFF. In nucleotides, the CDR3 is TGTGCCAGCAGCCAAGAACAGCGGGGGGTGAGAACTGAAGCTTTCTTT. The chain is built from TRBV14 and TRBJ1-1; tentative D call: TRBD1 (5 bases). Germline CDR1 and CDR2: SGHDN and FVKESK. The length of the CDR3 is 16 residues. Trimming stripped 0 bases from V and 5 bases from J, with 16 bases between.

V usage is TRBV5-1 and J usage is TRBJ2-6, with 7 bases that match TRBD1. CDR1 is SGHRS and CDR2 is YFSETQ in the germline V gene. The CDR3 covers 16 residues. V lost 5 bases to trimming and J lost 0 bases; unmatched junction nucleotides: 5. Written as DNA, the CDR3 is TGCGCCAGCAGTGTCAGGGGGAACTCTGGGGCCAACGTCCTGACTTTC. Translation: CASSVRGNSGANVLTF.

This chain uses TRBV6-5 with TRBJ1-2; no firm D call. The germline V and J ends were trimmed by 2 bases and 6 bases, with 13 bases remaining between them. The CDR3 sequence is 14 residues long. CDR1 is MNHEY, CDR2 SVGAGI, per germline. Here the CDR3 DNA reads TGTGCCAGCAGTTACGGGCAGTTCTACAATGGCTACACCTTC. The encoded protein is CASSYGQFYNGYTF.

The CDR3 loop is CASSTIQGNAGANVLTF. DNA of the CDR3: TGTGCCAGCAGTACGATTCAGGGGAATGCAGGGGCCAACGTCCTGACTTTC. This rearrangement joins TRBV28 to TRBJ2-6; the D gene is possibly TRBD1 (6 bases). CDR1 is MDHEN and CDR2 is SYDVKM in the germline V gene. V gave up 5 bases and J gave up 4 bases, with 18 bases separating them. The CDR3 is 17 residues long.

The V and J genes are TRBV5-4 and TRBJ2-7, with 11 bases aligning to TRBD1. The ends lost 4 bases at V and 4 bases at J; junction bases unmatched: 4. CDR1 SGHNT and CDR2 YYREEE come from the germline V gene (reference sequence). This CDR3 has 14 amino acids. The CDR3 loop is CASSPGQGVYEQYF. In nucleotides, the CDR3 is TGTGCCAGCAGCCCGGGACAGGGGGTTTACGAGCAGTACTTC.

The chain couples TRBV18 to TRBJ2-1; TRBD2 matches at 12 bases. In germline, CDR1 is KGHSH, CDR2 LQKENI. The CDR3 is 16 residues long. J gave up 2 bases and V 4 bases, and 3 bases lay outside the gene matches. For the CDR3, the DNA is TGTGCCAGCTCACACGCTAGCGGGAGGGCCTACAATGAGCAGTTCTTC. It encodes CASSHASGRAYNEQFF.

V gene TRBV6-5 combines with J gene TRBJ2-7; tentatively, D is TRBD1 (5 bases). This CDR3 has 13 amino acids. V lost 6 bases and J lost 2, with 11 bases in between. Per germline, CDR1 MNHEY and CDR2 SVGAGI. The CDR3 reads CASRTPGTYEQYF. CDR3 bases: TGTGCCAGCAGAACCCCAGGGACCTACGAGCAGTACTTC.

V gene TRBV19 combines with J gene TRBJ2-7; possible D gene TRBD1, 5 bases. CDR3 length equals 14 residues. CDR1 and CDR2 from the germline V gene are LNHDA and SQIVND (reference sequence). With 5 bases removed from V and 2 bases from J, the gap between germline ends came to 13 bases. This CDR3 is CASSSRAGTYEQYF. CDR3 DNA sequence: TGTGCCAGTAGTTCCCGGGCAGGGACCTACGAGCAGTACTTC.

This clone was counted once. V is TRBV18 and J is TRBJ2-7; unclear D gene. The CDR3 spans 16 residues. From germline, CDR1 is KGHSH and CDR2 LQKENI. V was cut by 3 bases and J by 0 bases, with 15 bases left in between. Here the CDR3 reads CASSPPRTVSSYEQYF. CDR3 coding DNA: TGTGCCAGCTCACCCCCCCGGACCGTCAGCTCCTACGAGCAGTACTTC.

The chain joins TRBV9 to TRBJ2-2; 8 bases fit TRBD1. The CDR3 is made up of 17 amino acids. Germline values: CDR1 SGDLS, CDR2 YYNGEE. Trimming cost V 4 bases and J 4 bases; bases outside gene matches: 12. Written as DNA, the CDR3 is TGTGCCAGCAGCCCCCGTCGAGGGACAGGCGGCACCGGGGAGCTGTTTTTT. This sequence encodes CASSPRRGTGGTGELFF. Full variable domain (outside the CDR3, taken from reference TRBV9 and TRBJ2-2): DSGVTQTPKHLITATGQRVTLRCSPRSGDLSVYWYQQSLDQGLQFLIQYYNGEERAKGNILERFSAQQFPDLHSELNLSSLELGDSALYFCASSPRRGTGGTGELFFGEGSRLTVL.